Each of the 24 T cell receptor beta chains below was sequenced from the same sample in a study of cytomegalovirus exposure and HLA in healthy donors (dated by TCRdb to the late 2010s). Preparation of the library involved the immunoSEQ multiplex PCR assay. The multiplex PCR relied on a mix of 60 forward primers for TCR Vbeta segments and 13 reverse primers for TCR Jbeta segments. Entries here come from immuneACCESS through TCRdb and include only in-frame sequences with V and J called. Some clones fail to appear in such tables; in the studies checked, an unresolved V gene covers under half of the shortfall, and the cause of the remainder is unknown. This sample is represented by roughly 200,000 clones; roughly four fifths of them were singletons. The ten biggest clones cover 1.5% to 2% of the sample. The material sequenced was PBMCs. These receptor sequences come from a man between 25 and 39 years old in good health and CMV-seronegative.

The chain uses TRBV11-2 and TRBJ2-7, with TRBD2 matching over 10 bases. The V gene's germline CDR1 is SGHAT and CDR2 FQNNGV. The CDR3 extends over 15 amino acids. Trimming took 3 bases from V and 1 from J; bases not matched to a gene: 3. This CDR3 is CASSFGLAASYEQYF. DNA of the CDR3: TGTGCCAGCAGCTTCGGACTAGCGGCTTCCTACGAGCAGTACTTC.

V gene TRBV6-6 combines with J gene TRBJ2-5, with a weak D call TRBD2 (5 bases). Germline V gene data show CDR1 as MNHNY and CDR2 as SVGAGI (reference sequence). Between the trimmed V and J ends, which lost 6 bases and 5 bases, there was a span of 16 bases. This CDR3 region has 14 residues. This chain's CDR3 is CASSKEVGRETQYF. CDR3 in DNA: TGTGCCAGCAGCAAGGAGGTTGGGCGGGAGACCCAGTACTTC.

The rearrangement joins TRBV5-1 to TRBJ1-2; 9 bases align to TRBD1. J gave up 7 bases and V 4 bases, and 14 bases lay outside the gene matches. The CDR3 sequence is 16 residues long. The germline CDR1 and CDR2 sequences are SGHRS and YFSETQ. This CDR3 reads CASSPRTGEVKSGYTF. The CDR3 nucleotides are TGCGCCAGCAGCCCCAGGACAGGGGAAGTTAAAAGTGGCTACACCTTC.

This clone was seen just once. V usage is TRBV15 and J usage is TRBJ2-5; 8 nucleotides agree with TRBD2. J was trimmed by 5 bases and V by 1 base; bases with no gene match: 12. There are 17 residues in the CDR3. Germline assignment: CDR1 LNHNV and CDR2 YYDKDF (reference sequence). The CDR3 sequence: CATSRAAGDRPWETQYF. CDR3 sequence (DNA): TGTGCCACCAGCAGAGCAGCGGGAGACCGCCCCTGGGAGACCCAGTACTTC.

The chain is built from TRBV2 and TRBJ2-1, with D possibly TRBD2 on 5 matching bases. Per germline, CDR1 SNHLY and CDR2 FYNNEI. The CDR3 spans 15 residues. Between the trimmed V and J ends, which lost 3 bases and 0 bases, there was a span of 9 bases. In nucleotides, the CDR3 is TGTGCCAGCAGTGATAGCGCGAGCTCCTACAATGAGCAGTTCTTC. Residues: CASSDSASSYNEQFF.

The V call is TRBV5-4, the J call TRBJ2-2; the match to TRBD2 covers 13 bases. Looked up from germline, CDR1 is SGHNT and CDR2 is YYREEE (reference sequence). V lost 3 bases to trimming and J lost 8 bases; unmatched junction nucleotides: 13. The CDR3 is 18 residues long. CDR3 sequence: CASSSNLGLAGMAGELFF. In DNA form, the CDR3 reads TGTGCCAGCAGCTCAAATTTGGGACTAGCGGGGATGGCTGGGGAGCTGTTTTTT.

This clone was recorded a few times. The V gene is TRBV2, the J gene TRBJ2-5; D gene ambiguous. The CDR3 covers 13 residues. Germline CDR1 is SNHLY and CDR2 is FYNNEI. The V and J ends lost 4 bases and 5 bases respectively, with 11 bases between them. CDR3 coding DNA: TGTGCCAGCAGTGTGCTAACCGGGGAGACCCAGTACTTC. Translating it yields CASSVLTGETQYF.

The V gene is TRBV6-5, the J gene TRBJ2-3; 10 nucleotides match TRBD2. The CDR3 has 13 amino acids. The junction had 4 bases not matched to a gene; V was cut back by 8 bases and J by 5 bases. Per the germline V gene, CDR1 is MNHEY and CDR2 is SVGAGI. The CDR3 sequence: CASRRLAGDTQYF. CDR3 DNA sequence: TGTGCCAGCCGACGACTAGCGGGAGATACGCAGTATTTT.

CDR3 in amino acids: CASSRLAGGPRETQYF. The CDR3 bases are TGCGCCAGCAGCCGACTAGCGGGAGGGCCGAGGGAGACCCAGTACTTC. This chain connects TRBV5-1 to TRBJ2-5; 14 bases are shared with TRBD2. The CDR3 covers 16 residues. Germline assignment: CDR1 SGHRS and CDR2 YFSETQ. The V segment lost 4 bases and the J segment 5 bases; nucleotides outside the gene matches: 7.

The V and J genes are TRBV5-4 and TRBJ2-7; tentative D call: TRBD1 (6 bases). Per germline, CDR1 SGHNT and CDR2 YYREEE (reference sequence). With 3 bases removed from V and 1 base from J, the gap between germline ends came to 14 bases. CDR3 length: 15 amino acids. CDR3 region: CASSSPDRASYEQYF. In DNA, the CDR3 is TGTGCCAGCAGCTCACCGGACAGAGCATCCTACGAGCAGTACTTC.

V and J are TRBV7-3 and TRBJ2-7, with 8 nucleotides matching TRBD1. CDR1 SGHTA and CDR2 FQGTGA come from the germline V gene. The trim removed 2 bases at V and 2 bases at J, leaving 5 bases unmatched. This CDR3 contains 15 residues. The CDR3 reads CASSLGMGQAYEQYF. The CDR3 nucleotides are TGTGCCAGCAGCTTAGGTATGGGACAGGCCTACGAGCAGTACTTC.

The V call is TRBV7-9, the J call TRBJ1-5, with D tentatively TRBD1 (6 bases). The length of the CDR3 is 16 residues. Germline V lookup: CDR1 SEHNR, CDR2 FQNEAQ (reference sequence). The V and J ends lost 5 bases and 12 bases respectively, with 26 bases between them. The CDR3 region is CASSESGTTSTPDQHF. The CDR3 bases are TGTGCCAGCAGCGAATCCGGGACAACGTCTACCCCCGACCAGCATTTT. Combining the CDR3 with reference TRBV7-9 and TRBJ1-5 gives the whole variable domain DTGVSQNPRHKITKRGQNVTFRCDPISEHNRLYWYRQTLGQGPEFLTYFQNEAQLEKSRLLSDRFSAERPKGSFSTLEIQRTEQGDSAMYLCASSESGTTSTPDQHFGDGTRLSIL.

For the CDR3, the DNA is TGTGCCAGCAGCTTAGAGGCGGACGAGCAGTACTTC. Protein sequence: CASSLEADEQYF. The rearrangement joins TRBV11-2 to TRBJ2-7; D not resolved. V dropped 0 bases and J dropped 5 bases, with 5 bases sitting between them. CDR3 length: 12 amino acids. Germline V gene data show CDR1 as SGHAT and CDR2 as FQNNGV.

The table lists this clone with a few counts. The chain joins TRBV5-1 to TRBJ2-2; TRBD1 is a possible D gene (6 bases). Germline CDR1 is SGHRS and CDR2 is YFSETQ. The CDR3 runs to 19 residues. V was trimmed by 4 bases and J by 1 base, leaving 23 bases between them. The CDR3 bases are TGCGCCAGCAGCCTGGGGCCCCGGCCAGGGGCACTGAACACCGGGGAGCTGTTTTTT. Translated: CASSLGPRPGALNTGELFF.

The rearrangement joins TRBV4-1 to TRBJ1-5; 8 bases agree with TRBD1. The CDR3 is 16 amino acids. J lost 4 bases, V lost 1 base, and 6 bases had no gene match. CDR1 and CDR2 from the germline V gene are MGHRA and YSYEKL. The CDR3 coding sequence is TGCGCCAGCAGCCAAGCGACAGGGGCGCTAAATCAGCCCCAGCATTTT. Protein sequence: CASSQATGALNQPQHF.

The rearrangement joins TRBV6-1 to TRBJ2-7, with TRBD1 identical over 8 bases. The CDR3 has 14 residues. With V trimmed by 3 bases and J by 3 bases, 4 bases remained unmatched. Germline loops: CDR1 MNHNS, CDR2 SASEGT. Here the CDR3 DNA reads TGTGCCAGCAGTGACTGGACAGGGTTCTACGAGCAGTACTTC. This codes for CASSDWTGFYEQYF.

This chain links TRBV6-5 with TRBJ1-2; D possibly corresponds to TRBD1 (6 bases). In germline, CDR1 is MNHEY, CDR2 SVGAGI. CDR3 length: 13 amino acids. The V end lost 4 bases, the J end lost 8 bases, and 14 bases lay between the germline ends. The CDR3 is CASSLTGRNGYTF. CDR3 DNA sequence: TGTGCCAGCAGTTTAACAGGGCGGAACGGCTACACCTTC.

The CDR3 protein is CASSDPRQGALYEQYF. The CDR3 DNA reads as TGTGCCAGCAGTGACCCTCGACAGGGGGCTCTCTACGAGCAGTACTTC. The chain couples TRBV2 to TRBJ2-7; 10 nucleotides line up with TRBD1. The CDR3 runs to 16 residues. Trimming removed 3 bases from V and 3 bases from J; junction bases left unmatched: 8. The germline CDR1 and CDR2 sequences are SNHLY and FYNNEI.

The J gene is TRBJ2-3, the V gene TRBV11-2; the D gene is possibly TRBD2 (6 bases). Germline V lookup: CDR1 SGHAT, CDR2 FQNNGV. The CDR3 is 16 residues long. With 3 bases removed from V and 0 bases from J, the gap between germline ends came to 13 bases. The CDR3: CASSFGSGTSTDTQYF. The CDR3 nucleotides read TGTGCCAGCAGCTTCGGTAGCGGCACTAGCACAGATACGCAGTATTTT.

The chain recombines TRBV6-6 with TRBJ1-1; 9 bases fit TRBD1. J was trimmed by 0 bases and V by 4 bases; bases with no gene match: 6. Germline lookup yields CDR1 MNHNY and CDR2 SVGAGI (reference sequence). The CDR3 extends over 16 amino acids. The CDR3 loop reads CASSSPGQGMNTEAFF. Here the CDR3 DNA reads TGTGCCAGCAGTTCCCCGGGACAGGGAATGAACACTGAAGCTTTCTTT.

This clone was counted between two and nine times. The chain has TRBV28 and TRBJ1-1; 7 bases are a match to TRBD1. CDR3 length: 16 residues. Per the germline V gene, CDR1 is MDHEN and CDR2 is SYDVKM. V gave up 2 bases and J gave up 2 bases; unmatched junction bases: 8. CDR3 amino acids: CASSLRRQGRNTEAFF. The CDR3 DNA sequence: TGTGCCAGCAGTTTAAGAAGACAGGGAAGAAACACTGAAGCTTTCTTT.

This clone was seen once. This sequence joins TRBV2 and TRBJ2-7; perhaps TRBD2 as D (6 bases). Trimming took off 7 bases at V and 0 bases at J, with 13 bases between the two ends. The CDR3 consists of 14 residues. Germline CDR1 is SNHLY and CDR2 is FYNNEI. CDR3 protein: CASTDGLISYEQYF. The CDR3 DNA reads TGTGCCAGCACAGACGGACTAATCTCCTACGAGCAGTACTTC.

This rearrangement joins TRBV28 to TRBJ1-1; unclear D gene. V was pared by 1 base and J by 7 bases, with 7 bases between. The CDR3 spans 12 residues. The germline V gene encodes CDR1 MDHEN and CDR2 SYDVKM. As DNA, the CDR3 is TGTGCCAGCAGTTTATTAGAGCTTGAAGCTTTCTTT. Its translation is CASSLLELEAFF.

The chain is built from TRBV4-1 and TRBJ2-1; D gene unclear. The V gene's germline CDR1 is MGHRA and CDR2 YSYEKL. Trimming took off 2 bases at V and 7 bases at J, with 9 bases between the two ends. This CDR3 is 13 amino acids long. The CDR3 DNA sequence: TGCGCCAGCAGCCAATACTTACGGAATGAGCAGTTCTTC. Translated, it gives CASSQYLRNEQFF.